This T cell receptor (beta chain) was identified during a study of blood T cell repertoires in COVID-19. Source study methods: Reference gene primer amplification in the assay estimated nucleated cell counts. TCRdb's table, derived via immunoSEQ multiplex PCR, lists solely in-frame clones and lacks some. V and J calls and clone size follow that table, whereas D and trimming were derived from the DNA. The sample comprises 130,000 to 150,000 clones, 70% to 85% of which are singletons, and more than 2.5% rests with the top ten. Trimming took off 3 bases at V and 2 bases at J, with 9 bases between the two ends. Germline V gene lookup returns CDR1 SGHNT and CDR2 YYREEE (reference sequence). This CDR3 has 14 residues.

The TCR was taken from a woman older than 75 with acute or convalescent COVID-19. The sequenced sample was peripheral blood. The chain employs TRBV5-4 and TRBJ1-5; D is ambiguous. CDR3 amino acids: CASSSAEGNQPQHF. CDR3 nucleotides: TGTGCCAGCAGCTCGGCCGAGGGCAATCAGCCCCAGCATTTT.